These 24 T cell receptor beta chains originate from one sample sequenced in a study of cytomegalovirus exposure and HLA in healthy donors. Sequencing was performed with immunoSEQ multiplex PCR; in TCRdb, only in-frame clones are kept and a portion is missing. The sample includes roughly 280,000 clones, just over 85% seen only once; the top ten take 0.9% to 1.1%. The sample consisted of PBMCs. These receptors were collected from a woman younger than 35 in good health and CMV-seronegative.

This rearrangement joins TRBV13 to TRBJ1-2; no clear D. Trimming pared 0 bases from V and 5 bases from J, leaving 16 bases between. In germline, CDR1 is PRHDT, CDR2 FYEKMQ (reference sequence). CDR3 length equals 16 residues. The CDR3 is CASSLGGRENAYGYTF. CDR3 coding DNA: TGTGCCAGCAGCTTAGGAGGTCGGGAGAACGCTTATGGCTACACCTTC.

V usage is TRBV25-1 and J usage is TRBJ2-6; unclear D gene. V dropped 8 bases and J dropped 0 bases, with 5 bases sitting between them. There are 13 residues in the CDR3. Germline values: CDR1 MGHDK, CDR2 SYGVNS. The CDR3 region is CASHFSGANVLTF. CDR3 coding DNA: TGTGCCAGCCATTTCTCTGGGGCCAACGTCCTGACTTTC.

V is TRBV25-1 and J is TRBJ1-1; 7 bases agree with TRBD1. The V segment lost 3 bases and the J segment 6 bases; nucleotides outside the gene matches: 10. The germline V gene has CDR1 MGHDK and CDR2 SYGVNS. The CDR3 is 15 residues long. The CDR3 loop is CASSDMQGVYPEAFF. In DNA, the CDR3 is TGTGCCAGCAGTGATATGCAGGGGGTCTACCCTGAAGCTTTCTTT.

The count of this clone is one. V is TRBV2 and J is TRBJ2-7; D perhaps matches TRBD1 (6 bases). CDR1 is SNHLY, CDR2 FYNNEI, per germline. Trimming removed 8 bases at V and 2 bases at J, with 7 bases between. This CDR3 comprises 11 residues. CDR3 sequence reads: CASRQAYEQYF. The CDR3 DNA reads TGTGCCAGCCGACAGGCCTACGAGCAGTACTTC.

This clone was observed once. The V and J genes are TRBV29-1 and TRBJ2-3; TRBD1 is a possible D gene (5 bases). Looked up from germline, CDR1 is SQVTM and CDR2 is ANQGSEA. The CDR3 runs to 16 residues. Trimming cost V 6 bases and J 2 bases, with 21 bases left between them. This CDR3 reads CSVRVWGPSYTDTQYF. CDR3 nucleotides: TGCAGCGTGCGAGTTTGGGGCCCTTCGTACACAGATACGCAGTATTTT.

The chain couples TRBV6-1 to TRBJ1-5; 8 nucleotides line up with TRBD1. The CDR3 spans 15 residues. Trimming took 3 bases from V and 4 from J; bases not matched to a gene: 5. Germline V CDR1 and CDR2: MNHNS, SASEGT. The CDR3 protein is CASSDRQGANQPQHF. The CDR3 coding sequence is TGTGCCAGCAGTGATCGGCAGGGGGCAAATCAGCCCCAGCATTTT.

The genes are TRBV7-2 and TRBJ2-7; TRBD1 matches at 7 bases. The CDR3 runs to 15 residues. Germline CDR1 and CDR2: SGHTA and FQGNSA. V lost 5 bases and J lost 0; bases outside the gene matches: 7. In DNA, the CDR3 is TGTGCCAGCAGCCAGACAGGGAGACCCTCCTACGAGCAGTACTTC. Translated: CASSQTGRPSYEQYF.

This chain links TRBV7-2 with TRBJ2-7; 8 bases match TRBD2. V shed 5 bases and J 3 bases; nucleotides not matched to a gene: 3. The germline V gene encodes CDR1 SGHTA and CDR2 FQGNSA. The CDR3 extends over 13 amino acids. CDR3 bases: TGTGCCAGCAGCCCGGGACTAGGCTACGAGCAGTACTTC. It codes for CASSPGLGYEQYF.

The J gene is TRBJ2-6, the V gene TRBV11-1, with 7 bases identical to TRBD1. The CDR3 totals 16 residues. Germline V gives CDR1 SGHAT, CDR2 FQDESV (reference sequence). J gave up 4 bases and V 1 base, and 4 bases lay outside the gene matches. This CDR3 reads CASSLETGPGANVLTF. CDR3 nucleotide sequence: TGTGCCAGCAGCTTAGAGACAGGGCCCGGGGCCAACGTCCTGACTTTC.

The rearrangement links TRBV29-1 to TRBJ1-1, with 7 bases fitting TRBD1. Germline values: CDR1 SQVTM, CDR2 ANQGSEA. With 2 bases clipped from V and 5 bases from J, the junction kept 5 bases outside the gene matches. The length of the CDR3 is 13 residues. In nucleotides, the CDR3 is TGCAGCGTTGAAAGGTCAGGGGGAACTGAAGCTTTCTTT. This gives the protein CSVERSGGTEAFF.

This clone was found once. This chain links TRBV18 with TRBJ2-5; 8 bases align to TRBD1. The CDR3 sequence is 16 residues long. With V trimmed by 6 bases and J by 4 bases, 13 bases remained unmatched. Germline CDR1 and CDR2: KGHSH and LQKENI. The CDR3 reads CASSLTRQGARETQYF. CDR3 DNA: TGTGCCAGCTCGCTCACTCGGCAGGGGGCCCGAGAGACCCAGTACTTC.

This chain uses TRBV10-3 with TRBJ2-5, with 11 bases fitting TRBD2. CDR1 is ENHRY, CDR2 SYGVKD, per germline. Trimming cost V 3 bases and J 1 base; bases outside gene matches: 7. This CDR3 has 17 amino acids. CDR3 amino acids: CAISENLAGGSQETQYF. The CDR3 DNA is TGTGCCATCAGTGAAAACCTAGCGGGGGGTTCCCAAGAGACCCAGTACTTC.

V and J are TRBV4-1 and TRBJ2-2, with 8 bases lining up with TRBD1. Germline V gene sequence: CDR1 MGHRA, CDR2 YSYEKL. Germline trimming cut 3 bases from V and 8 bases from J; bases unmatched to any gene: 14. CDR3 size: 17 residues. Written as DNA, the CDR3 is TGCGCCAGCAGCCATTATCCTCTGGACAGGGCCGTGGGGGAGCTGTTTTTT. Translating gives CASSHYPLDRAVGELFF.

This clone was seen a single time. V usage is TRBV21-1 and J usage is TRBJ2-3; whether TRBD2, the table's D call, matches the DNA was not checked. TRBV21-1 is recorded as a pseudogene. This CDR3 is built from 15 residues. The DNA of the CDR3 is TGTGCCAGCCCGATCCTAGCGGGGTACGCAGATACGCAGTATTTT. It encodes CASPILAGYADTQYF.

The rearrangement uses TRBV9 and TRBJ2-1; D is uncertain. This CDR3 has 15 amino acids. V was pared by 1 base and J by 0 bases, with 8 bases between. CDR1 SGDLS and CDR2 YYNGEE come from the germline V gene. The CDR3 sequence: CASSVIGGSYNEQFF. CDR3 sequence (DNA): TGTGCCAGCAGCGTAATCGGTGGCTCCTACAATGAGCAGTTCTTC.

V is TRBV28 and J is TRBJ1-1; D unresolved. CDR1 MDHEN and CDR2 SYDVKM come from the germline V gene. Trimming cost V 2 bases and J 8 bases, with 9 bases left between them. The CDR3 sequence is 12 residues long. CDR3 residues: CASSLDTSEAFF. The CDR3 region has the DNA TGTGCCAGCAGTTTAGACACCTCAGAAGCTTTCTTT.

The chain couples TRBV7-7 to TRBJ2-1, with TRBD2 matching over 9 bases. This CDR3 has 15 residues. Per germline, CDR1 SSHAT and CDR2 FNYEAQ (reference sequence). V dropped 3 bases and J dropped 2; count of bases not matched to a gene: 2. CDR3 nucleotides: TGTGCCAGCAGCTTGCGACTAGCGGCCTACAATGAGCAGTTCTTC. It specifies CASSLRLAAYNEQFF.

The rearrangement uses TRBV6-5 and TRBJ1-5, with 8 bases aligning to TRBD1. V shed 4 bases and J 7 bases; nucleotides not matched to a gene: 6. This CDR3 is built from 14 residues. Germline-derived CDR1 and CDR2 are MNHEY and SVGAGI. Here the CDR3 reads CASSSSDRVQPQHF. Written as DNA, the CDR3 is TGTGCCAGCAGTTCCTCGGACAGGGTCCAGCCCCAGCATTTT.

The chain employs TRBV27 and TRBJ2-7; 10 nucleotides agree with TRBD1. Trimming took 7 bases from V and 4 from J; bases not matched to a gene: 10. CDR3 length: 15 residues. Germline CDR1 and CDR2: MNHEY and SMNVEV (reference sequence). This CDR3 is CASKLATGGAYEQYF. The CDR3 DNA reads TGTGCCAGCAAGCTCGCGACAGGGGGCGCGTACGAGCAGTACTTC.

The chain has TRBV25-1 and TRBJ1-2; D gene unclear. V lost 4 bases and J 4 bases, leaving 16 bases between the germline ends. The CDR3 is 15 residues long. The germline V gene encodes CDR1 MGHDK and CDR2 SYGVNS. The CDR3 spells CASSGEEREGYGYTF. The CDR3 DNA reads TGTGCCAGCAGTGGGGAAGAGAGGGAGGGCTATGGCTACACCTTC.

This clone was seen a few times. The V call is TRBV4-3, the J call TRBJ2-7; D possibly corresponds to TRBD1 (6 bases). This CDR3 is built from 14 residues. Trimming cost V 1 base and J 5 bases, with 12 bases left between them. CDR1 is LGHNA and CDR2 is YSLEER in the germline V gene. The CDR3 DNA is TGCGCCAGCAGCCAAGCAGGGGCCTTGCACGAGCAGTACTTC. This codes for CASSQAGALHEQYF.

J is TRBJ1-2 and V is TRBV2, with 9 nucleotides matching TRBD1. The CDR3 consists of 16 residues. The V segment lost 7 bases and the J segment 2 bases; nucleotides outside the gene matches: 11. CDR1 and CDR2 from the germline V gene are SNHLY and FYNNEI. CDR3 amino acids: CASTPGQGFANYGYTF. The DNA of the CDR3 is TGTGCCAGCACCCCGGGACAGGGTTTCGCAAACTATGGCTACACCTTC.

The chain has TRBV11-3 and TRBJ1-2; no reliable D call. The V gene lost 0 bases and the J gene lost 5 bases, with 19 bases spanning the gap. Germline V gene data show CDR1 as SGHNT and CDR2 as YENEEA. CDR3 size: 17 residues. Here the CDR3 DNA reads TGTGCCAGCAGCTTAGATGGACTTACGGGTCTTCGATATGGCTACACCTTC. Protein sequence: CASSLDGLTGLRYGYTF.

The chain uses TRBV18 and TRBJ1-3, with 7 bases identical to TRBD1. Trimming at V came to 3 bases and at J to 0 bases, leaving 2 bases not matched to a gene. The CDR3 consists of 15 residues. In germline, CDR1 is KGHSH, CDR2 LQKENI. CDR3 residues: CASSPGQSSGNTIYF. The CDR3 DNA is TGTGCCAGCTCACCGGGACAGAGCTCTGGAAACACCATATATTTT.